These T cell receptor beta chains were read from a single sample in a study of cytomegalovirus exposure and HLA in healthy donors. Libraries were prepared by immunoSEQ multiplex PCR; TCRdb keeps only in-frame clonotypes and omits some of them. This sample has fewer than 150,000 clones, with approximately 77% found just once. Input material: PBMCs. These receptors were collected from a woman in her fifties or sixties in good health and CMV-seronegative. CDR3s include the opening cysteine and the closing phenylalanine or tryptophan. Fields, in order: CDR3 DNA, CDR3 protein, D gene, J gene, clone size, V gene. A D gene is named only where the DNA matches it firmly. Part of the rows lack a size; the others show once, few, many or a class for expanded clones.

TGTGCCAGCAGTTTCCGACAGGGTTTGTTCTATGGCTACACCTTC,CASSFRQGLFYGYTF,TRBD1,TRBJ1-2,NA,TRBV27
TGTGCCAGCACCATCAATGGAGCGGGGGACACCGGGGAGCTGTTTTTT,CASTINGAGDTGELFF,TRBD2,TRBJ2-2,NA,TRBV7-2
TGTGCCAGCAGCGTAGCCAGCGGGCCCTCAGATACGCAGTATTTT,CASSVASGPSDTQYF,NA,TRBJ2-3,NA,TRBV9
TGTGCCAGCAGTTACTCAACCGGGACTGGGTCCTACGAGCAGTACTTC,CASSYSTGTGSYEQYF,NA,TRBJ2-7,many,TRBV6-6
TGTGCCAGCAGCGCCGGGACAGGGTCATTCTACGAGCAGTACTTC,CASSAGTGSFYEQYF,TRBD1,TRBJ2-7,NA,TRBV6-1
TGTGCCAGCACCTTGTCCTCTGACAGGGCGAGCTATGGCTACACCTTC,CASTLSSDRASYGYTF,TRBD1,TRBJ1-2,NA,TRBV5-4
TGTGCCAGTAACGGTAGCAATCAGCCCCAGCATTTT,CASNGSNQPQHF,NA,TRBJ1-5,few,TRBV19
TGTGCCTGGAGTGTAGGAGGGTCTGCTGAAAAACTGTTTTTT,CAWSVGGSAEKLFF,NA,TRBJ1-4,NA,TRBV30
TGTGCCAGCAGTTCCGGGACAGCTCAAGAGACCCAGTACTTC,CASSSGTAQETQYF,TRBD1,TRBJ2-5,NA,TRBV6-5
TGCGCCAGCAGCTTGGCTGTGGGCCGGGAGCAGTACTTC,CASSLAVGREQYF,NA,TRBJ2-7,NA,TRBV5-1
TGTGCCAGCAGCTACGGGTTTCCGGGACAGGAAGGGGGCGAGCAGTACTTC,CASSYGFPGQEGGEQYF,NA,TRBJ2-7,NA,TRBV12-1
TGTGCCAGCAGCTTAGAAGGCGGGGGAGAAGAAAAACTGTTTTTT,CASSLEGGGEEKLFF,NA,TRBJ1-4,NA,TRBV7-6
TGCGCCAGCACCCCACGACAGGGAGGTTCCTACGAGCAGTACTTC,CASTPRQGGSYEQYF,NA,TRBJ2-7,NA,TRBV5-1
TGCGCCAGCAGCTTGGAAGCAGGGGTTGCTCAGCCCCAGCATTTT,CASSLEAGVAQPQHF,NA,TRBJ1-5,NA,TRBV5-1
TGCGCCAGCGTGACTTTAACGGGAGGGGGGGACTACGAGCAGTACTTC,CASVTLTGGGDYEQYF,TRBD2,TRBJ2-7,NA,TRBV23-1
TGTGCCAGCAGCTTTAGGACAGGGAAAGAAAAACTGTTTTTT,CASSFRTGKEKLFF,TRBD1,TRBJ1-4,NA,TRBV13
TGTGCCAGCAGCCCTGGGGACACCTCCTACGAGCAGTACTTC,CASSPGDTSYEQYF,NA,TRBJ2-7,NA,TRBV4-2
TGTGCCAGCGCGTATTCGGTATACGGGACAGAGAGTTATAATTCACCCCTCCACTTT,CASAYSVYGTESYNSPLHF,TRBD1,TRBJ1-6,NA,TRBV2
TGTGCCAGCAGAGTAACAGGGACCGGGACTAATGAAAAACTGTTTTTT,CASRVTGTGTNEKLFF,NA,TRBJ1-4,NA,TRBV5-4
TGCAGTGCCGGGGACAGCGATGGCTACACCTTC,CSAGDSDGYTF,TRBD1,TRBJ1-2,few,TRBV20-1
TGCGCCAGCAGCCGCACTGCCCTCTCCGGGACAGGGGACACCGGGGAGCTGTTTTTT,CASSRTALSGTGDTGELFF,TRBD1,TRBJ2-2,once,TRBV4-3
TGCGCCAGCAGTTTAGGGGCCAATCAGCCCCAGCATTTT,CASSLGANQPQHF,NA,TRBJ1-5,NA,TRBV10-2
TGTGCCAGCAGCTCGAATGAAAAACTGTTTTTT,CASSSNEKLFF,NA,TRBJ1-4,once,TRBV27
TGTGCCAGCAGTGCCCTATCGTACCAAGAGACCCAGTACTTC,CASSALSYQETQYF,NA,TRBJ2-5,few,TRBV2